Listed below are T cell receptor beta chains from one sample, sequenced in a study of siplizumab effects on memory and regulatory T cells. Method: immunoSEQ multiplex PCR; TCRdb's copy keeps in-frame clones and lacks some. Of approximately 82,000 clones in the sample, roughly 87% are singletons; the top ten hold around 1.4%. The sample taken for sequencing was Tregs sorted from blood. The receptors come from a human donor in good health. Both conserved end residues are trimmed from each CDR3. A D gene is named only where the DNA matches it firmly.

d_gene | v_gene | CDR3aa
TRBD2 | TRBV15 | ATSISAGGAYNEQF
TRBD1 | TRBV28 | ASSPEGVTGDYGYT
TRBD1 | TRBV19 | ASSILRGGTGTSNEQF
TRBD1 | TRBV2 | ASSVSFSTGGVVGANVLT
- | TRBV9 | ASSKSGVGNTEAF
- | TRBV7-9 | ASSLVGGGFGVMNTEAF
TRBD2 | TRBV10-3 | AISGGAGDEQF
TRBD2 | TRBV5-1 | ASSSLGAGVEQF
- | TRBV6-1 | ASSAAGRGRRQPQH
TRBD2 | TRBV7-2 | ASSWWTSGASTDTQY
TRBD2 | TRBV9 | ASSVAGGPYNEQF
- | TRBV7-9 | ASSLAATNEKLF
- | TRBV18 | ASSPWPGELF
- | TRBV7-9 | ASRARATDTQY
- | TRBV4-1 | ASSQDAGDNPL
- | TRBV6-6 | ASGVVHTEAF
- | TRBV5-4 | ASTALGVGGETQY
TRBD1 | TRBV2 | ASRPGQGASYRSLH
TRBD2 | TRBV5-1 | ASMGSGGSEQY
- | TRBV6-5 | ASSFRQSYEQY
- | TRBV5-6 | ASSLDRAKNQPQH
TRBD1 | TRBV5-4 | ASSSHRGSYEQY
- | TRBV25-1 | ASGYTGELF
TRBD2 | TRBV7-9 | ASSSLAGDTDTQY
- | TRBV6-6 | ASSDTGQTYGYT
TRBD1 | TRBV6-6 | ASSRQGVTEAF
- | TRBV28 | ASRSGVLGYT
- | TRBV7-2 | ASSPSGPSGGQPQH
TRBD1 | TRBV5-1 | ASSLGTGNQPQH
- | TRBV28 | ASSLTPDFWGYT
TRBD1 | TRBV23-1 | ASSYGRDRGEKLF
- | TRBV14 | ASSQVYETQY
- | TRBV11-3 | ASSLGTGSNEQF
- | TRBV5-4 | ASSSGEGRPNSPLH
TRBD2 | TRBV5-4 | ASSFRLASDTQY
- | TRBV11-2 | ASSHPGPIKY
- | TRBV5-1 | ASRLGETQY
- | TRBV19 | ASSIKETQY
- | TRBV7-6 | ASSLEGGANEKLF
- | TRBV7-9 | ASSFGVLGETQY
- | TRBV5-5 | ASSWRTGYEQY
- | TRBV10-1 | ASSVRGATDTQY
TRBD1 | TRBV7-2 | ASSFTGVNTEAF
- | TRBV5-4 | ASSLSAKTQY
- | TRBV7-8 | ASSRRSLDPSGANVLT
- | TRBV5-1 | ASSLVGQASSYNSPLH
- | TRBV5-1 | ASSLGQGGGETQY
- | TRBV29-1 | SVELVPNEQF